Below are 9 T cell receptor beta chains sequenced from a single sample in a study of cytomegalovirus exposure and HLA in healthy donors. The table came from immunoSEQ multiplex PCR; TCRdb's copy has only in-frame clones and leaves some out. The table lists 300,000 to 400,000 clones, 75% to 90% of them singletons. The specimen was PBMCs. All receptors derive from a woman aged 18-29 years in good health and CMV-seronegative.

This sequence joins TRBV28 and TRBJ1-1; 7 nucleotides match TRBD1. Germline CDR1 and CDR2: MDHEN and SYDVKM. V shed 8 bases and J 6 bases; nucleotides not matched to a gene: 12. The CDR3 is made up of 14 amino acids. For the CDR3, the DNA is TGTGCCAGCGGAAGACAGGGACCAGGGCCTGAAGCTTTCTTT. Protein product: CASGRQGPGPEAFF.

V usage is TRBV28 and J usage is TRBJ2-3; TRBD2 matches 14 bases. CDR1 is MDHEN, CDR2 SYDVKM, per germline. Germline trimming cut 2 bases from V and 0 bases from J; bases unmatched to any gene: 4. This CDR3 has 18 amino acids. CDR3 coding DNA: TGTGCCAGCAGTTTAGGACTAGCGGGGGGTCCCAGCACAGATACGCAGTATTTT. This sequence encodes CASSLGLAGGPSTDTQYF.

V usage is TRBV7-6 and J usage is TRBJ2-5, with 9 bases lining up with TRBD2. The CDR3 sequence is 15 residues long. The germline V gene encodes CDR1 SGHVS and CDR2 FNYEAQ. The V gene end was trimmed by 5 bases and the J gene end by 4 bases; junction bases not matched to a gene: 8. The CDR3 DNA is TGTGCCAGCAGCCTGAGTAGCGGGAGCGGAGAGACCCAGTACTTC. As protein: CASSLSSGSGETQYF.

The chain couples TRBV14 to TRBJ2-7; 11 bases are a match to TRBD2. CDR3 length equals 14 residues. The J segment lost 4 bases and the V segment lost 4 bases, leaving 3 bases of the junction unmatched. Germline CDR1 and CDR2: SGHDN and FVKESK. CDR3 in DNA: TGTGCCAGCAGCCGTAGCGGGAGGGCATACGAGCAGTACTTC. Its protein is CASSRSGRAYEQYF.

The V call is TRBV5-1, the J call TRBJ2-2; 9 nucleotides line up with TRBD1. V shed 2 bases, J shed 3 bases, and the junction held 5 bases outside the gene matches. Germline CDR1 is SGHRS and CDR2 is YFSETQ. This CDR3 comprises 16 residues. DNA of the CDR3: TGCGCCAGCAGCTTACAGGGGGCGCGGGACACCGGGGAGCTGTTTTTT. It translates to CASSLQGARDTGELFF.

The chain links TRBV5-6 to TRBJ2-3, with 8 bases matching TRBD2. CDR3 length: 17 amino acids. The V gene's germline CDR1 is SGHDT and CDR2 YYEEEE. V trimming: 0 bases; J trimming: 2 bases; junction bases outside the gene matches: 8. The CDR3 region is CASSLGVGGGPTDTQYF. CDR3 bases: TGTGCCAGCAGCTTGGGGGTAGGCGGGGGGCCCACAGATACGCAGTATTTT.

This rearrangement joins TRBV29-1 to TRBJ1-5, with 8 bases lining up with TRBD1. V was pared by 7 bases and J by 3 bases, with 8 bases of the junction left unmatched. The CDR3 extends over 14 amino acids. Germline V gives CDR1 SQVTM, CDR2 ANQGSEA. The CDR3 reads CSALPTGDNQPQHF. The CDR3 DNA reads as TGCAGCGCACTCCCGACAGGGGACAATCAGCCCCAGCATTTT.

The CDR3 DNA reads as TGTGCCAGCAGCCAACAGGGCTCTGGAAACACCATATATTTT. Its protein is CASSQQGSGNTIYF. The chain is built from TRBV7-8 and TRBJ1-3, with a possible D match to TRBD1 (6 bases). Between the trimmed V and J ends, which lost 5 bases and 0 bases, there was a span of 8 bases. The CDR3 spans 14 residues. Germline V lookup: CDR1 SGHVS, CDR2 FQNEAQ. Based on the CDR3 plus reference TRBV7-8 and TRBJ1-3, the full variable domain is GAGVSQSPRYKVAKRGQDVALRCDPISGHVSLFWYQQALGQGPEFLTYFQNEAQLDKSGLPSDRFFAERPEGSVSTLKIQRTQQEDSAVYLCASSQQGSGNTIYFGEGSWLTVV.

This sequence joins TRBV1 and TRBJ2-7; TRBD2, the table's D call, lacks a check against the DNA. TRBV1 is flagged as a pseudogene. The CDR3 is 16 amino acids. CDR3 sequence: CTSSPLLLDLSYEQYF. The DNA of the CDR3 is TGCACCAGCAGCCCCTTACTACTTGACCTCTCCTACGAGCAGTACTTC.